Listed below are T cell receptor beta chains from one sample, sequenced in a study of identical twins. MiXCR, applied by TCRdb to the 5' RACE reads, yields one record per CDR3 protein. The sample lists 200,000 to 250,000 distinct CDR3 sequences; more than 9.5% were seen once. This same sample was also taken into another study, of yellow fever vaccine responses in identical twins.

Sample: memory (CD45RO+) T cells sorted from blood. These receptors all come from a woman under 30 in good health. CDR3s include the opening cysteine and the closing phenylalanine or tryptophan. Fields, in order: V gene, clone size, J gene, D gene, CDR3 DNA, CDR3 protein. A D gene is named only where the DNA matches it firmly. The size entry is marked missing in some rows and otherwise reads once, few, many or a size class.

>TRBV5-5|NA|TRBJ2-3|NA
TGTGCCAGCAGCCGACAGCCTAGCCCAGATACGCAGTATTTT
CASSRQPSPDTQYF
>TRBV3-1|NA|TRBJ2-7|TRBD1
TGTGCCAGCACCCCAGGACAGGCATCGTACGAGCAGTACTTC
CASTPGQASYEQYF
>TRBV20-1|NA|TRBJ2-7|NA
TGCAGTGCAAGTGGCAGGGGAAACTACGAGCAGTACTTC
CSASGRGNYEQYF
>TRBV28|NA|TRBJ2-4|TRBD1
TGTGCCAGCAGTTCCCCGGGACAGGGGGGAGTAGAGCTAAACATTCAGTACTTC
CASSSPGQGGVELNIQYF
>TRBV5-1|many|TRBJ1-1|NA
TGCGCCCCGAGGTCTGAAGCTTTCTTT
CAPRSEAFF
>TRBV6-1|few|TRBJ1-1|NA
TGTGCCAGCAGTGGGGACACCCGGGGCACTGAAGCTTTCTTT
CASSGDTRGTEAFF
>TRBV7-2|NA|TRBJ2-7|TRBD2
TGTGCCAGCAGCTCTTCTAGCGGGGGGGCCCCGAACGAGCAGTACTTC
CASSSSSGGAPNEQYF
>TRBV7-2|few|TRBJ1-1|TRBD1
TGTGCCAGCAGTGACAGGGGGCTCACTGAAGCTTTCTTT
CASSDRGLTEAFF
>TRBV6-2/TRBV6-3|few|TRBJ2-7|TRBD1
TGTGCCAGCAGTTACGAATCGTACCGGGACAGGGGGAATGAGCAGTACTTC
CASSYESYRDRGNEQYF
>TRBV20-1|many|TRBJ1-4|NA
TGCAGTGGTGGCGCAGATAATGAAAAACTGTTTTTT
CSGGADNEKLFF
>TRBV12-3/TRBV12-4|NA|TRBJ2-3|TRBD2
TGTGCCAGCAGTTTTCCTTTAGCGGGGGCAGATACGCAGTATTTT
CASSFPLAGADTQYF
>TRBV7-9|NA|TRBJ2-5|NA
TGTGCCAGCAGCTACACCGCGACTGGGAAAGAGACCCAGTACTTC
CASSYTATGKETQYF
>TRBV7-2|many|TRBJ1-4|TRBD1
TGTGCCAGCAGCAAACAGGGGGCAACTAATGAAAAACTGTTTTTT
CASSKQGATNEKLFF
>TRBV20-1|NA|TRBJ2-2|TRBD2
TGCAGTGCTAAGGCTCCGGGATTAGCGGGAGGAGGGATTGGCGGGGAGCTGTTTTTT
CSAKAPGLAGGGIGGELFF
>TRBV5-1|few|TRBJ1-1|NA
TGCGCCAGCAGCTTGGGAGGGGGGGTTACTGAAGCTTTCTTT
CASSLGGGVTEAFF
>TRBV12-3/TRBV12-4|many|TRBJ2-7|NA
TGTGCCAGCAGTTTAAGGGCGGACTCCTCCTACGAGCAGTACTTC
CASSLRADSSYEQYF
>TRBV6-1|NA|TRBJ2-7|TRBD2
TGTGCCAGCAGAACATTAGCGGGAGGGACCTACGAGCAGTACTTC
CASRTLAGGTYEQYF
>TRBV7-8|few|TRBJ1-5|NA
TGTGCCAGCAGCTCCCCCGGGGGCAATCAGCCCCAGCATTTT
CASSSPGGNQPQHF
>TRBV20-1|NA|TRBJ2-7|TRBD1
TGCAGTGCTGGGGGGGACAGGGTAGACGAGCAGTACTTC
CSAGGDRVDEQYF
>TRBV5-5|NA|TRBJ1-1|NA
TGTGCCAGCAGCTTGGAGATGATATTGAACACTGAAGCTTTCTTT
CASSLEMILNTEAFF
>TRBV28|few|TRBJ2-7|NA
TGTGCCAGCAGGCCCGGGACCTGGGGGTTTGAGCAGTACTTC
CASRPGTWGFEQYF
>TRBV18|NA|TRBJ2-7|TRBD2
TGTGCCAGCTCACCAGCGGGAGCAAACTACGAGCAGTACTTC
CASSPAGANYEQYF
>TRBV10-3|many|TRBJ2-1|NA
TGTGCCATCAGGAACACAGATAACCCGGCCTACAATGAGCAGTTCTTC
CAIRNTDNPAYNEQFF
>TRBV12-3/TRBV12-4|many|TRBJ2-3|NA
TGTGCCAGCAGTTTAGCGCAGTTCCGGGGTGCGCAGTATTTT
CASSLAQFRGAQYF
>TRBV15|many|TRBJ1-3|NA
TGTGCCACCAGCAGAGATCGGTTCGGAAACACCATATATTTT
CATSRDRFGNTIYF
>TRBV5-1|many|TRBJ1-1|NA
TGCGCCAGCAGCTTGGGACACCCGAACACTGAAGCTTTCTTT
CASSLGHPNTEAFF
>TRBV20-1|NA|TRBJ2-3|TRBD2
TGCAGTGCTAATCCGACTAGCGTCGGCACAGATACGCAGTATTTT
CSANPTSVGTDTQYF